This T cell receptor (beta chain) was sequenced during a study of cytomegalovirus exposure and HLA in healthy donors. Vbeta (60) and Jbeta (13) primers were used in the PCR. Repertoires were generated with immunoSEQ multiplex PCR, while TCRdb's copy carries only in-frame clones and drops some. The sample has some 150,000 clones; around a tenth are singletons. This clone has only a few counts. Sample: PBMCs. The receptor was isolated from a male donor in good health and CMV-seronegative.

The CDR3 loop reads CASSGLRRGYTF. In DNA form, the CDR3 reads TGTGCCAGCAGTGGCCTACGGAGGGGCTACACCTTC. The rearrangement joins TRBV28 to TRBJ1-2, with D unclear. The CDR3 loop spans 12 amino acids. V lost 5 bases, J lost 8 bases, and 12 bases lay in between. CDR1 and CDR2 (germline): MDHEN, SYDVKM.